Below, one TCR beta chain is given with its context. Sequencing was performed with immunoSEQ multiplex PCR; in TCRdb, only in-frame clones are kept and a portion is missing. The profile covers under 110,000 clones, with just over 90% appearing a single time and approximately 0.52% taken by the ten largest. The CDR3 sequence is 14 residues long. CDR1 is GTSNPN and CDR2 is SVGIG in the germline V gene (reference sequence). The V end was cut by 0 bases, the J end by 3 bases, with 8 bases between. This sample is drawn from a study of OX40 agonist ivuxolimab in advanced cancers. For the study at large: Patients' therapy was ivuxolimab, an antibody that acts as an agonist of OX40 (CD134). Prior anti-PD-1, anti-PD-L1 or anti-CTLA-4 therapy was allowed; approximately 41% had some.

Specimen: CD4+ or CD8+ T cells sorted from blood, collected in a trial of the OX40 agonist ivuxolimab. The sequence was collected from an adult with an advanced solid tumor such as melanoma, head and neck, liver or kidney cancer. The V call is TRBV30, the J call TRBJ1-4; D uncertain. CDR3 nucleotides: TGTGCCTGGAGTGTACGGCCCCCTAATGAAAAACTGTTTTTT. As protein: CAWSVRPPNEKLFF. Full variable domain (rest looked up from reference TRBV30 and TRBJ1-4): SQTIHQWPATLVQPVGSPLSLECTVEGTSNPNLYWYRQAAGRGLQLLFYSVGIGQISSEVPQNLSASRPQDRQFILSSKKLLLSDSGFYLCAWSVRPPNEKLFFGSGTQLSVL.